These 16 T cell receptor beta chains originate from one sample sequenced in a study of shared clonotypes between healthy human individuals. Sequenced by immunoSEQ multiplex PCR; TCRdb stores in-frame clones only, minus some. The table has about half a million clones, roughly 78% seen once; the top ten hold roughly 13%. The sequencing input was PBMCs. These receptors all come from a woman between 35 and 50 years old in good health. Some clones in this sample may be carry-over from other donors' samples.

This CDR3 is CASRRDRDYGYTF. DNA of the CDR3: TGTGCCAGCAGAAGGGACAGGGACTATGGCTACACCTTC. The V gene is TRBV27, the J gene TRBJ1-2; the match to TRBD1 covers 9 bases. V lost 6 bases and J lost 3; bases outside the gene matches: 2. Germline CDR1 MNHEY, CDR2 SMNVEV (reference sequence). This CDR3 contains 13 residues.

The V gene is TRBV15, the J gene TRBJ2-4; possibly TRBD1 for D (6 bases). Looked up from germline, CDR1 is LNHNV and CDR2 is YYDKDF (reference sequence). The CDR3 has 18 residues. V lost 4 bases to trimming and J lost 8 bases, with 27 bases between them. This chain's CDR3 is CATSISGTGRNFADIQYF. DNA for the CDR3: TGTGCCACCAGCATCAGCGGTACAGGGCGGAATTTTGCGGACATTCAGTACTTC. Full variable domain (outside the CDR3, taken from reference TRBV15 and TRBJ2-4): DAMVIQNPRYQVTQFGKPVTLSCSQTLNHNVMYWYQQKSSQAPKLLFHYYDKDFNNEADTPDNFQSRRPNTSFCFLDIRSPGLGDTAMYLCATSISGTGRNFADIQYFGAGTRLSVL.

Only one count was recorded for this clone. The rearrangement links TRBV28 to TRBJ2-3; 15 nucleotides align to TRBD2. The length of the CDR3 is 17 residues. The ends lost 7 bases at V and 4 bases at J; junction bases unmatched: 9. Per germline, CDR1 MDHEN and CDR2 SYDVKM. CDR3 DNA: TGTGCCAGCACAAAACCGGGACTAGCGGGAGGTTCAGATACGCAGTATTTT. Translation: CASTKPGLAGGSDTQYF. Full variable domain (outside the CDR3, taken from reference TRBV28 and TRBJ2-3): DVKVTQSSRYLVKRTGEKVFLECVQDMDHENMFWYRQDPGLGLRLIYFSYDVKMKEKGDIPEGYSVSREKKERFSLILESASTNQTSMYLCASTKPGLAGGSDTQYFGPGTRLTVL.

This chain connects TRBV5-5 to TRBJ2-7, with D uncertain. V gave up 2 bases and J gave up 3 bases, with 18 bases separating them. Germline V gives CDR1 SGHKS, CDR2 YYEKEE (reference sequence). The CDR3 runs 16 residues. CDR3 sequence reads: CASSFPKGRRIYEQYF. In DNA form, the CDR3 reads TGTGCCAGCAGCTTCCCAAAGGGTCGACGGATCTACGAGCAGTACTTC.

The chain uses TRBV25-1 and TRBJ2-3, with a tentative D call TRBD2 (6 bases). V gave up 3 bases and J gave up 2 bases, with 9 bases separating them. The germline V gene encodes CDR1 MGHDK and CDR2 SYGVNS. The CDR3 has 14 amino acids. In nucleotides, the CDR3 is TGTGCCAGCAGTGATAGGACTAACACAGATACGCAGTATTTT. Its protein product is CASSDRTNTDTQYF.

The chain has TRBV2 and TRBJ2-5; 7 bases are shared with TRBD2. The V and J ends lost 3 bases and 4 bases, in that order; junction bases with no gene match: 8. Per the germline V gene, CDR1 is SNHLY and CDR2 is FYNNEI. CDR3 length equals 15 residues. CDR3 amino acids: CASSEGGGPGETQYF. The CDR3 nucleotides are TGTGCCAGCAGTGAGGGGGGAGGGCCAGGAGAGACCCAGTACTTC.

This clone was detected a few times. The chain joins TRBV4-1 to TRBJ1-5; no clear D. CDR3 size: 12 residues. Trimming removed 4 bases from V and 11 bases from J, with 12 bases in between. Per the germline V gene, CDR1 is MGHRA and CDR2 is YSYEKL. DNA of the CDR3: TGCGCCAGCAGCCCCTTGGGTGGGACCCAGCATTTT. It encodes CASSPLGGTQHF.

The chain couples TRBV5-1 to TRBJ2-1; 9 bases fit TRBD1. This CDR3 has 15 amino acids. The junction had 5 bases not matched to a gene; V was cut back by 4 bases and J by 3 bases. Per germline, CDR1 SGHRS and CDR2 YFSETQ. The CDR3, as DNA: TGCGCCAGCAGCGCCGGGACAGGGCACTACAATGAGCAGTTCTTC. Encoded protein: CASSAGTGHYNEQFF.

The chain employs TRBV19 and TRBJ1-5; D is unresolved. Germline CDR1 and CDR2: LNHDA and SQIVND (reference sequence). Trimming took off 3 bases at V and 4 bases at J, with 19 bases between the two ends. The CDR3 runs to 17 residues. In DNA, the CDR3 is TGTGCCAGTAGTATCTTGGGATTTCGGACTGAGAATCAGCCCCAGCATTTT. The encoded protein is CASSILGFRTENQPQHF.

This chain connects TRBV7-8 to TRBJ2-7; a weak D match, TRBD2 (7 bases). The CDR3 runs 16 residues. Trimming left V 0 bases short and J 0 bases short, with 12 bases between. Germline assignment: CDR1 SGHVS and CDR2 FQNEAQ. The CDR3 region has the DNA TGTGCCAGCAGCTTAGCGGGGGGGGCTAACTCCTACGAGCAGTACTTC. Amino acid sequence: CASSLAGGANSYEQYF.

J is TRBJ1-2 and V is TRBV5-1; D not certain. This CDR3 is 12 amino acids long. The ends were cut back, 1 base at V and 8 bases at J, with 9 bases in the middle. CDR1 is SGHRS and CDR2 is YFSETQ in the germline V gene. In DNA, the CDR3 is TGCGCCAGCAGCTTGAACAGCGGAGGCTACACCTTC. Translation gives CASSLNSGGYTF.

For the CDR3, the DNA is TGTGCCAGCAGGACAAAAGAGACCCAGTACTTC. This translates into CASRTKETQYF. V and J are TRBV28 and TRBJ2-5; no clear D gene. Looked up from germline, CDR1 is MDHEN and CDR2 is SYDVKM. The CDR3 is 11 amino acids. V was cut by 6 bases and J by 3 bases, with 5 bases left in between.

This chain links TRBV9 with TRBJ2-1, with D possibly TRBD1 on 5 matching bases. The CDR3 spans 15 residues. V shed 0 bases and J shed 2 bases, with 9 bases lying between them. Germline lookup yields CDR1 SGDLS and CDR2 YYNGEE. The CDR3 DNA reads TGTGCCAGCAGCGTAGCAGGGTTGGCCTACAATGAGCAGTTCTTC. Encoded protein: CASSVAGLAYNEQFF.

The rearrangement joins TRBV5-1 to TRBJ1-2; D remains ambiguous. CDR1 and CDR2 (germline): SGHRS, YFSETQ. Trimming took off 3 bases at V and 0 bases at J, with 9 bases between the two ends. The CDR3 runs 14 residues. CDR3 sequence: CASSYSTSNYGYTF. The CDR3 DNA is TGCGCCAGCAGCTACAGCACCTCTAACTATGGCTACACCTTC.

The gene calls are TRBV4-3 and TRBJ2-1; D gene ambiguous. This CDR3 is built from 15 residues. Germline CDR1 reads LGHNA; CDR2 reads YSLEER. Trimming shortened V by 0 bases and J by 0 bases, and 6 bases separated the two germline ends. The CDR3 region is CASSQDHRSYNEQFF. In DNA form, the CDR3 reads TGCGCCAGCAGCCAAGACCACCGCTCCTACAATGAGCAGTTCTTC.

The gene calls are TRBV7-2 and TRBJ1-2, with 10 nucleotides matching TRBD1. The CDR3 is made up of 16 amino acids. V trimming: 4 bases; J trimming: 7 bases; junction bases outside the gene matches: 12. Germline CDR1 SGHTA, CDR2 FQGNSA. CDR3 coding DNA: TGTGCCAGCAGCTCGACAGGGGGCGCTGGTCGCCGTGGCTACACCTTC. Its translation: CASSSTGGAGRRGYTF.